The 4 T cell receptor beta chains below were found in one sample sequenced in a study of cytomegalovirus exposure and HLA in healthy donors (dated by TCRdb to about 2017). The library was prepared using the immunoSEQ multiplex PCR assay. The source is immuneACCESS, and TCRdb retained only in-frame sequences with V and J called. Part of the clones is not carried over; for the studies checked, unresolved V genes explain less than half of this, and the remainder is unexplained. In this sample the table shows around 70,000 clones, 91% of which occur a single time. Together, the top ten hold approximately 3.4% of the sample. Sequencing was done on a sample of PBMCs. The receptors were gathered from a man aged 18 to 30 in good health and CMV-seronegative.

This clone was detected once. This chain links TRBV13 with TRBJ2-1; D unresolved. The germline V gene has CDR1 PRHDT and CDR2 FYEKMQ (reference sequence). This CDR3 contains 13 residues. V dropped 2 bases and J dropped 8 bases, with 10 bases sitting between them. The CDR3 here is CASSLNPGDEQFF. CDR3 in DNA: TGTGCCAGCAGCTTAAATCCGGGTGATGAGCAGTTCTTC.

This rearrangement joins TRBV6-4 to TRBJ2-7; 10 bases match TRBD1. The CDR3 length is 19 residues. Trimming removed 7 bases from V and 3 bases from J; junction bases left unmatched: 21. Per germline, CDR1 MRHNA and CDR2 SNTAGT. CDR3 protein: CASTIRQGARLVAYYEQYF. In DNA form, the CDR3 reads TGTGCCAGCACGATCCGACAGGGGGCGCGGCTGGTCGCATACTACGAGCAGTACTTC.

The chain carries TRBV29-1 and TRBJ1-1; 10 positions match TRBD1. Looked up from germline, CDR1 is SQVTM and CDR2 is ANQGSEA. The ends lost 6 bases at V and 4 bases at J; junction bases unmatched: 8. CDR3 length: 14 residues. CDR3 bases: TGCAGCGTCGGGACAGGGGTATTGGGCACTGAAGCTTTCTTT. Protein: CSVGTGVLGTEAFF.

V usage is TRBV19 and J usage is TRBJ2-3, with D maybe TRBD1 (5 bases). Trimming removed 0 bases at V and 3 bases at J, with 10 bases between. Germline CDR1 is LNHDA and CDR2 is SQIVND (reference sequence). The CDR3 runs 15 residues. The DNA for the CDR3 is TGTGCCAGTAGTATAGATGGAAGGGGAACAGATACGCAGTATTTT. Its protein is CASSIDGRGTDTQYF.